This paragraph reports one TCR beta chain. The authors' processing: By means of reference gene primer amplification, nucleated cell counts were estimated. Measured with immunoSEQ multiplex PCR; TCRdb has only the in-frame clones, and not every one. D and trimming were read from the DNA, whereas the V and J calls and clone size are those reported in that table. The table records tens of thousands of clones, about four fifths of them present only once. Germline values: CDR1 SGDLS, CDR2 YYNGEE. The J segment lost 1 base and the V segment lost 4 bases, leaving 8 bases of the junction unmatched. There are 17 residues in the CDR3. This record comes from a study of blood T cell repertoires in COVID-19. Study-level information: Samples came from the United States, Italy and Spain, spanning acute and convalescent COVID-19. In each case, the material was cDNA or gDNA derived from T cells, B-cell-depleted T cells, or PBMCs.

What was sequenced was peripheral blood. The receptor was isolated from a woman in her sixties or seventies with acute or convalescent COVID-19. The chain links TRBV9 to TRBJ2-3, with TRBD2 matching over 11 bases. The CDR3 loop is CASSTGLAAAGTDTQYF. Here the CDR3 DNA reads TGTGCCAGCAGCACGGGACTAGCGGCTGCGGGCACAGATACGCAGTATTTT.